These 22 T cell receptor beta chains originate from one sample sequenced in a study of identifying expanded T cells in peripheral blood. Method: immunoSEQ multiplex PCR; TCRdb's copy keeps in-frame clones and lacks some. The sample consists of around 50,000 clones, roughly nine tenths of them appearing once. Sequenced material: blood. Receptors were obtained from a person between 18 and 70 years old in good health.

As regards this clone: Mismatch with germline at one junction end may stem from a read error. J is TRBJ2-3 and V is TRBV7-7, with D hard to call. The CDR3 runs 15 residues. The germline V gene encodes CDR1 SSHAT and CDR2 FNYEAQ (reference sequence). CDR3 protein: CASSLVADPTDTQYF. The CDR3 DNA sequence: TGTGCTAGCAGCTTAGTAGCTGATCCCACAGATACGCAGTATTTT.

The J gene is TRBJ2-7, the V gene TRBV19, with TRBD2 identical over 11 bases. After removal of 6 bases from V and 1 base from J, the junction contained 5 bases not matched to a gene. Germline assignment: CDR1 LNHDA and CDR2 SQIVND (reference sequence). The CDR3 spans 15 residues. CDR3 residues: CASSSRTSGSYEQYF. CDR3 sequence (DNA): TGTGCCAGTAGCTCTCGGACTAGCGGGTCCTACGAGCAGTACTTC.

CDR3 loop: CASSLQGWETEAFF. DNA for the CDR3: TGCGCCAGCAGCTTGCAGGGCTGGGAGACTGAAGCTTTCTTT. V and J are TRBV5-1 and TRBJ1-1; weak D call: TRBD1 (5 bases). The germline V and J ends were trimmed by 1 base and 5 bases, with 12 bases remaining between them. Looked up from germline, CDR1 is SGHRS and CDR2 is YFSETQ. The CDR3 contains 14 residues.

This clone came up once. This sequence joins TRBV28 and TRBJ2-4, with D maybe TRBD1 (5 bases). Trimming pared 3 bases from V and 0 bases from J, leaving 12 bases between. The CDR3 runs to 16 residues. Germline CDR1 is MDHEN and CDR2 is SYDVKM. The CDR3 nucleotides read TGTGCCAGCAGTTTGACAGACACTTTAGCCAAAAACATTCAGTACTTC. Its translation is CASSLTDTLAKNIQYF.

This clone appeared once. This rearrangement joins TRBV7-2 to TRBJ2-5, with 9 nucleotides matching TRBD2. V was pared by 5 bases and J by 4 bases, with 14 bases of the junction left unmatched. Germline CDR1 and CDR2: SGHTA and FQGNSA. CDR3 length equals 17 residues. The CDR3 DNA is TGTGCCAGCAGCCAAGATTACGGGACTAGCATGAGAGAGACCCAGTACTTC. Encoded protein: CASSQDYGTSMRETQYF.

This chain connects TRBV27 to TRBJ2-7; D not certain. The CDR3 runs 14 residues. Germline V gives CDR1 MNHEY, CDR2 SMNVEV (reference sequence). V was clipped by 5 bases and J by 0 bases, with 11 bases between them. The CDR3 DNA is TGTGCCAGCAGTCCCCGAGGTCTCTCCTACGAGCAGTACTTC. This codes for CASSPRGLSYEQYF.

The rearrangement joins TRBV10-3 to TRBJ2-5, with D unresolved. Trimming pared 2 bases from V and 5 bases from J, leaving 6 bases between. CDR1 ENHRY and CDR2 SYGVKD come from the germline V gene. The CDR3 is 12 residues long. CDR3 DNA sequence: TGTGCCATCAGTGAGCCCAGGGAGACCCAGTACTTC. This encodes CAISEPRETQYF.

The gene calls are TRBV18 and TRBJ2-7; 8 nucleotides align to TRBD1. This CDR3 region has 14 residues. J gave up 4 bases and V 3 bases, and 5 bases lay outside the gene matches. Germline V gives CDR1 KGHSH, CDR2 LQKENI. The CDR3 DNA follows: TGTGCCAGCTCACCGGGCAGGGGGCTTTACGAGCAGTACTTC. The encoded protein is CASSPGRGLYEQYF.

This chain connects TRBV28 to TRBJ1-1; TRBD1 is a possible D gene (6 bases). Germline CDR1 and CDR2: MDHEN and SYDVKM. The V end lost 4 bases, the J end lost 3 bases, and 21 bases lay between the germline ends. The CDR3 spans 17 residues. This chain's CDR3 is CASSSLTRGSPDTEAFF. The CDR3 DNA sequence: TGTGCCAGCAGTTCCCTAACCAGGGGCAGCCCCGACACTGAAGCTTTCTTT.

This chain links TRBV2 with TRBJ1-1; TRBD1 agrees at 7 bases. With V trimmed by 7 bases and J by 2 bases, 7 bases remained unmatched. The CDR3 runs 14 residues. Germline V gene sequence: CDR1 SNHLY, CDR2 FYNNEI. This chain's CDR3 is CASTAGQDNTEAFF. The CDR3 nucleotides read TGTGCCAGCACCGCCGGACAGGATAACACTGAAGCTTTCTTT. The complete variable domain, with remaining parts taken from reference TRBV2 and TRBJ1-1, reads EPEVTQTPSHQVTQMGQEVILRCVPISNHLYFYWYRQILGQKVEFLVSFYNNEISEKSEIFDDQFSVERPDGSNFTLKIRSTKLEDSAMYFCASTAGQDNTEAFFGQGTRLTVV.

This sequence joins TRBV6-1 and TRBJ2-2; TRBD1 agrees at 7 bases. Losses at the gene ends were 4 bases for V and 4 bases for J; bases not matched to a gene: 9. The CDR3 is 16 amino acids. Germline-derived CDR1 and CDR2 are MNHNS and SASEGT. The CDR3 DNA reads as TGTGCCAGCAGTGGATACAGGGGATCGAGCACCGGGGAGCTGTTTTTT. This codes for CASSGYRGSSTGELFF.

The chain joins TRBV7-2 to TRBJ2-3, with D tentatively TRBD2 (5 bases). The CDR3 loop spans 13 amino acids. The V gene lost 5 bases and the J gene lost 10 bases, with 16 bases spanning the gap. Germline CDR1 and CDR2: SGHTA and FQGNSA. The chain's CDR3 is CASSLHGDTPQYF. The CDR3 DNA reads TGTGCCAGCAGCCTTCACGGGGATACCCCGCAGTATTTT. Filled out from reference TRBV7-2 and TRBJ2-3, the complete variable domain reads GAGVSQSPSNKVTEKGKDVELRCDPISGHTALYWYRQSLGQGLEFLIYFQGNSAPDKSGLPSDRFSAERTGGSVSTLTIQRTQQEDSAVYLCASSLHGDTPQYFGPGTRLTVL.

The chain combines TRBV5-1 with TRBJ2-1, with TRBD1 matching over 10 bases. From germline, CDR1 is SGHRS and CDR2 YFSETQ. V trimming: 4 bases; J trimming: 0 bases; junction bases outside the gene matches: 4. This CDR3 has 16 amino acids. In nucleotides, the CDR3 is TGCGCCAGCAGCCAACGACAGGGGGCCTCCTACAATGAGCAGTTCTTC. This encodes CASSQRQGASYNEQFF.

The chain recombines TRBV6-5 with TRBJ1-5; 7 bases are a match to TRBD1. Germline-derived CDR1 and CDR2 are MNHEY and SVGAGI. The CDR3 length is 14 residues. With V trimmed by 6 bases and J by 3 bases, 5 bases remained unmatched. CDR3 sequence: CASRQGTVNQPQHF. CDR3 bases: TGTGCCAGCAGACAGGGGACGGTCAATCAGCCCCAGCATTTT.

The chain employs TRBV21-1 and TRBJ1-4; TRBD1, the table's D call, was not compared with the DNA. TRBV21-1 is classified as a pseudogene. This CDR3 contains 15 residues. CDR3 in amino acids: CASSRQGATNEKLFF. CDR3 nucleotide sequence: TGTGCCAGCAGCCGCCAGGGGGCCACTAATGAAAAACTGTTTTTT.

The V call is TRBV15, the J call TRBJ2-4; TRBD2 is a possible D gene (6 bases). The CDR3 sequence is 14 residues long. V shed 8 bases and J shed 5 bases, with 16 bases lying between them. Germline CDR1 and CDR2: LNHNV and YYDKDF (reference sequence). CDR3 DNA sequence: TGTGCCACCGGTAATCAGGGAGGTCAAAACATTCAGTACTTC. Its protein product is CATGNQGGQNIQYF.

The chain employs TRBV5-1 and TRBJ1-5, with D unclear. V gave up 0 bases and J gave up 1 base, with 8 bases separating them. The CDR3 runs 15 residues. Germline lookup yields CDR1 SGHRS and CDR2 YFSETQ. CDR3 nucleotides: TGCGCCAGCAGCTTGGGAGGTCAAAGCAATCAGCCCCAGCATTTT. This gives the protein CASSLGGQSNQPQHF.

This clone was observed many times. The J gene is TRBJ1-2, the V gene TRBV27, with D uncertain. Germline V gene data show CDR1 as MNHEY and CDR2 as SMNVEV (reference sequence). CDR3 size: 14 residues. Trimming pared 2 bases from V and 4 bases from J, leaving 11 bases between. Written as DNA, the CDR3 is TGTGCCAGCAGTTTACGGGGATCCACCTATGGCTACACCTTC. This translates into CASSLRGSTYGYTF.

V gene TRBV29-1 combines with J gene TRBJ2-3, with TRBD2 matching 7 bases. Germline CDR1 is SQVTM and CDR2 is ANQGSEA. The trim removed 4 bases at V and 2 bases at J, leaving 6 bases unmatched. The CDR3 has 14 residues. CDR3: CSVAGTTSTDTQYF. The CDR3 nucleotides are TGCAGCGTTGCCGGGACTACCTCCACAGATACGCAGTATTTT.

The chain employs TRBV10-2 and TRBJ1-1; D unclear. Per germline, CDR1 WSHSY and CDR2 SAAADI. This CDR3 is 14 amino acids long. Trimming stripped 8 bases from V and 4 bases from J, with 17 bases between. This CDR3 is CASAYSGVVTEAFF. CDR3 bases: TGCGCCAGCGCCTACAGTGGGGTTGTCACTGAAGCTTTCTTT.

The CDR3 here is CASTGQVVYGYTF. The DNA of the CDR3 is TGTGCCAGCACCGGACAGGTTGTTTATGGCTACACCTTC. The V gene is TRBV9, the J gene TRBJ1-2, with 7 bases identical to TRBD1. Trimming took 6 bases from V and 5 from J; bases not matched to a gene: 7. CDR3 size: 13 residues. Germline V gives CDR1 SGDLS, CDR2 YYNGEE.

The CDR3 loop reads CASSARYSGRAYNEQFF. Here the CDR3 DNA reads TGTGCCAGCAGCGCCCGTTATAGCGGGAGGGCCTACAATGAGCAGTTCTTC. The chain carries TRBV5-6 and TRBJ2-1, with 11 bases that match TRBD2. Trimming removed 4 bases from V and 2 bases from J; junction bases left unmatched: 8. Germline V gene lookup returns CDR1 SGHDT and CDR2 YYEEEE. The CDR3 length is 17 residues. Combining the CDR3 with reference TRBV5-6 and TRBJ2-1 gives the whole variable domain DAGVTQSPTHLIKTRGQQVTLRCSPKSGHDTVSWYQQALGQGPQFIFQYYEEEERQRGNFPDRFSGHQFPNYSSELNVNALLLGDSALYLCASSARYSGRAYNEQFFGPGTRLTVL.